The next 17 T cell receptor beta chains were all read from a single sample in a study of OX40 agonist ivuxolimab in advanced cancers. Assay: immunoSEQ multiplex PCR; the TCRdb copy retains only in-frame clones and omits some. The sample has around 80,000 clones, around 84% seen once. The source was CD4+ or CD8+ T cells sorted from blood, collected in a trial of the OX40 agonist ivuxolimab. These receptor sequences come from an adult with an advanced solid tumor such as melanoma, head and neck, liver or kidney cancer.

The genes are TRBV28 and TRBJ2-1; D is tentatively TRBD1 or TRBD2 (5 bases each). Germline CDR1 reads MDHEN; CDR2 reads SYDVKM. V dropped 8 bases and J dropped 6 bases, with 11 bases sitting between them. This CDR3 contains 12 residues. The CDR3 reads CASGAGTNEQFF. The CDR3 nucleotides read TGTGCCAGCGGGGCAGGGACCAATGAGCAGTTCTTC.

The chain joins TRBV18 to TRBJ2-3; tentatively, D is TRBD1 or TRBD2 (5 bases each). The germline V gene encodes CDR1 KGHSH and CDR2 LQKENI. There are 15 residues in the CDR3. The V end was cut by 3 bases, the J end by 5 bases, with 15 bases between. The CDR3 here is CASSPPGSRGDTQYF. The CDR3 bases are TGTGCCAGCTCACCTCCAGGGAGTAGAGGAGATACGCAGTATTTT.

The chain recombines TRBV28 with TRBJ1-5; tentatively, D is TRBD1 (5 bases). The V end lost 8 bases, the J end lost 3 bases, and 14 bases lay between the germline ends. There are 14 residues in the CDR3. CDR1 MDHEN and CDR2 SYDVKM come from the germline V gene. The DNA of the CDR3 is TGTGCCAGCTGGAAGACAGCAAACAATCAGCCCCAGCATTTT. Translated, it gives CASWKTANNQPQHF. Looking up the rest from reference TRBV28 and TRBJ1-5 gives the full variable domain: DVKVTQSSRYLVKRTGEKVFLECVQDMDHENMFWYRQDPGLGLRLIYFSYDVKMKEKGDIPEGYSVSREKKERFSLILESASTNQTSMYLCASWKTANNQPQHFGDGTRLSIL.

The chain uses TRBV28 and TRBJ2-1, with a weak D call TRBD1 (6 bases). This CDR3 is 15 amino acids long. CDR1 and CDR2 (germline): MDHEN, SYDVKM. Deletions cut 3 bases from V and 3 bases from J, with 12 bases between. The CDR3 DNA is TGTGCCAGCAGTTTTTGGCAGGGACACTACAATGAGCAGTTCTTC. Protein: CASSFWQGHYNEQFF.

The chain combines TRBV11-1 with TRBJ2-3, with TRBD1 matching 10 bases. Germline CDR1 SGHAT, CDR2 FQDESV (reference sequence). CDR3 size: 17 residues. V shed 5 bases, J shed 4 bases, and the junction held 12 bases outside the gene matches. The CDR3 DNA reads TGTGCCAGCAGCCTTGAGCTAGACAGGGGGCGGGCAGATACGCAGTATTTT. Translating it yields CASSLELDRGRADTQYF.

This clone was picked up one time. The CDR3 loop reads CASSLTGPKNIQYF. The CDR3 DNA sequence: TGTGCCAGCAGCTTGACAGGTCCCAAAAACATTCAGTACTTC. The chain carries TRBV7-3 and TRBJ2-4; perhaps TRBD1 as D (6 bases). Trimming shortened V by 3 bases and J by 2 bases, and 8 bases separated the two germline ends. CDR3 size: 14 residues. CDR1 and CDR2 (germline): SGHTA, FQGTGA. Filled out from reference TRBV7-3 and TRBJ2-4, the complete variable domain reads GAGVSQTPSNKVTEKGKYVELRCDPISGHTALYWYRQSLGQGPEFLIYFQGTGAADDSGLPNDRFFAVRPEGSVSTLKIQRTERGDSAVYLCASSLTGPKNIQYFGAGTRLSVL.

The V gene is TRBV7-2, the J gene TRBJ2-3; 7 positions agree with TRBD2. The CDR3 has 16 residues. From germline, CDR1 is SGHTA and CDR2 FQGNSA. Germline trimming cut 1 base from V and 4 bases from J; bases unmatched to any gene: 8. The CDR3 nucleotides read TGTGCCAGCAGCTTAGGGCCAAGCGGGGCGGCAGATACGCAGTATTTT. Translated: CASSLGPSGAADTQYF.

In DNA form, the CDR3 reads TGTGCCAGCAGTAGGGACAACCGACTCTTGGAAGCTTTCTTT. Residues: CASSRDNRLLEAFF. This chain connects TRBV6-6 to TRBJ1-1, with D maybe TRBD1 (6 bases). Trimming cost V 5 bases and J 8 bases, with 18 bases left between them. Germline assignment: CDR1 MNHNY and CDR2 SVGAGI (reference sequence). The CDR3 length is 14 residues.

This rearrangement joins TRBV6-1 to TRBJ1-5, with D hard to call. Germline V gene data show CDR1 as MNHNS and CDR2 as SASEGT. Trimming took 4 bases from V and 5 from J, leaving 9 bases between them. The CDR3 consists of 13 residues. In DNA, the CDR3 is TGTGCCAGCAGTGCCGGACTTGATCAGCCCCAGCATTTT. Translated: CASSAGLDQPQHF.

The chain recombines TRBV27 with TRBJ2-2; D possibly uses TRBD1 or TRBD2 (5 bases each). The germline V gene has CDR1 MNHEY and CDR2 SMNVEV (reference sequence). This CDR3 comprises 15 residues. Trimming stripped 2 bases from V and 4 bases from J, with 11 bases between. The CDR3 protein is CASSLLAGSTGELFF. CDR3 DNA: TGTGCCAGCAGTTTACTAGCAGGGTCCACCGGGGAGCTGTTTTTT.

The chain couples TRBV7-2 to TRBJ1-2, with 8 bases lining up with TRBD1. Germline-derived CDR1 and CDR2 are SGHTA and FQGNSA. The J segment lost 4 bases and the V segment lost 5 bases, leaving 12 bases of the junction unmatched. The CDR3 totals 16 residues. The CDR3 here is CASSPRTGSQLYGYTF. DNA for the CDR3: TGTGCCAGCAGCCCACGGACAGGGTCACAACTCTATGGCTACACCTTC.

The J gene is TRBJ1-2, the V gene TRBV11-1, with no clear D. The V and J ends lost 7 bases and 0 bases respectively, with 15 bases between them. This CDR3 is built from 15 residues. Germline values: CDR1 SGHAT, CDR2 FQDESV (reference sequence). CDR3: CASKEMTAPNYGYTF. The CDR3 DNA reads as TGTGCCAGCAAAGAAATGACGGCCCCTAACTATGGCTACACCTTC.

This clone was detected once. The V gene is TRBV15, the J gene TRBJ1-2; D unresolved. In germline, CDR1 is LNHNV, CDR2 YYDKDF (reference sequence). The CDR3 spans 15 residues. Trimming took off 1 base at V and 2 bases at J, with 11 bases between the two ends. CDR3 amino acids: CATSRGRGENYGYTF. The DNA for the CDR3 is TGTGCCACCAGCAGAGGGCGGGGAGAAAACTATGGCTACACCTTC. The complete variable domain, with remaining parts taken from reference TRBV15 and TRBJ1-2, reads DAMVIQNPRYQVTQFGKPVTLSCSQTLNHNVMYWYQQKSSQAPKLLFHYYDKDFNNEADTPDNFQSRRPNTSFCFLDIRSPGLGDTAMYLCATSRGRGENYGYTFGSGTRLTVV.

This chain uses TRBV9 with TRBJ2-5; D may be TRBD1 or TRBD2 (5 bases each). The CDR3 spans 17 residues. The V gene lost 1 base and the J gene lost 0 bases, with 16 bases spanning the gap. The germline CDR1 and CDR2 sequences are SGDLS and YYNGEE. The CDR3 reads CASSVSASGRHQETQYF. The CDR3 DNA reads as TGTGCCAGCAGCGTATCCGCCTCGGGACGGCACCAAGAGACCCAGTACTTC.

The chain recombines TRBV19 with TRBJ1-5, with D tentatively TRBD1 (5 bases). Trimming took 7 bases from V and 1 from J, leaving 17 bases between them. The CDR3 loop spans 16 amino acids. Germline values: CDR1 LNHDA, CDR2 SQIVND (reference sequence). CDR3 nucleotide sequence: TGTGCCAGTATTCCCGGGGGAGGGTGGAGCAATCAGCCCCAGCATTTT. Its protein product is CASIPGGGWSNQPQHF. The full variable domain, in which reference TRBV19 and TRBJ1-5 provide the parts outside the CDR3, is DGGITQSPKYLFRKEGQNVTLSCEQNLNHDAMYWYRQDPGQGLRLIYYSQIVNDFQKGDIAEGYSVSREKKESFPLTVTSAQKNPTAFYLCASIPGGGWSNQPQHFGDGTRLSIL.

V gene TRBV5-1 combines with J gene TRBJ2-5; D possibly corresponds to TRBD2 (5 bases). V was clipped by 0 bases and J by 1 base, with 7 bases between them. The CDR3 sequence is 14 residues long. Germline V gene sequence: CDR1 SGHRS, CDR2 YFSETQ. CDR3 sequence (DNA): TGCGCCAGCAGCTTGGGCGGACTCCAAGAGACCCAGTACTTC. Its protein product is CASSLGGLQETQYF.

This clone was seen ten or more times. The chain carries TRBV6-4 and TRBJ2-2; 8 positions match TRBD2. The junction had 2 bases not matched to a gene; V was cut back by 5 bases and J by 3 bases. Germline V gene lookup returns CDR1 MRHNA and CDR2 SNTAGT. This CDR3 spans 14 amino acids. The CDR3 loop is CASSTAGDTGELFF. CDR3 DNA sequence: TGTGCCAGCAGTACAGCGGGGGACACCGGGGAGCTGTTTTTT.